Shown below are 11 T cell receptor beta chains from a single sample sequenced in a study of cytomegalovirus exposure and HLA in healthy donors. 60 Vbeta and 13 Jbeta primers were used in PCR. Using immunoSEQ multiplex PCR, the repertoire was profiled, and TCRdb retains in-frame clones only, with some absent. Here the sample spans 150,000 to 200,000 clones, more than 75% being singletons. The material sequenced was PBMCs. These receptor sequences come from a male donor in good health and CMV-seropositive.

The genes are TRBV12-5 and TRBJ2-1; D might be TRBD2 (6 bases). Germline CDR1 LGHNT, CDR2 FRNRAP. CDR3 length equals 12 residues. The ends were cut back, 1 base at V and 15 bases at J, with 13 bases in the middle. The CDR3 DNA is TGTGCTAGTGGTTTGGACTCCCGGGGGACGTTCTTC. This gives the protein CASGLDSRGTFF.

The CDR3 DNA follows: TGTGCCAGCAGGCCTGGGGGGTGGTACACTGAAGCTTTCTTT. Its translation: CASRPGGWYTEAFF. The chain links TRBV7-9 to TRBJ1-1; weak D call: TRBD1 (5 bases). The CDR3 runs to 14 residues. The germline gives CDR1 SEHNR, CDR2 FQNEAQ (reference sequence). Trimming cost V 6 bases and J 3 bases, with 14 bases left between them. Full variable domain (missing parts from reference TRBV7-9 and TRBJ1-1): DTGVSQNPRHKITKRGQNVTFRCDPISEHNRLYWYRQTLGQGPEFLTYFQNEAQLEKSRLLSDRFSAERPKGSFSTLEIQRTEQGDSAMYLCASRPGGWYTEAFFGQGTRLTVV.

V is TRBV13 and J is TRBJ2-1; 8 bases agree with TRBD2. The CDR3 is 16 residues long. Germline trimming cut 2 bases from V and 8 bases from J; bases unmatched to any gene: 11. The germline V gene encodes CDR1 PRHDT and CDR2 FYEKMQ (reference sequence). DNA for the CDR3: TGTGCCAGCAGCTTATATGGGACTAGGGAGGGGGATGAGCAGTTCTTC. This gives the protein CASSLYGTREGDEQFF. The variable domain in full, with the rest retrieved from reference TRBV13 and TRBJ2-1, is AAGVIQSPRHLIKEKRETATLKCYPIPRHDTVYWYQQGPGQDPQFLISFYEKMQSDKGSIPDRFSAQQFSDYHSELNMSSLELGDSALYFCASSLYGTREGDEQFFGPGTRLTVL.

This clone was detected only once. The chain links TRBV10-3 to TRBJ2-3; 9 bases line up with TRBD2. CDR1 and CDR2 (germline): ENHRY, SYGVKD. With 7 bases clipped from V and 5 bases from J, the junction kept 13 bases outside the gene matches. The CDR3 has 16 residues. CDR3 nucleotide sequence: TGTGCCATCACCAAGTTAGGAGCGGGAGGTTTAGATACGCAGTATTTT. It yields the protein CAITKLGAGGLDTQYF.

Details on this clone: Its ends do not fully match the called genes, so a read error is possible. In DNA form, the CDR3 reads TGTGCCAGCAGCGGATCAGGACTAGCGGGAGTCACTGCCCAGCACTTC. It yields the protein CASSGSGLAGVTAQHF. The rearrangement joins TRBV7-6 to TRBJ2-5, with 13 bases matching TRBD2. Germline CDR1 SGHVS, CDR2 FNYEAQ. The CDR3 contains 16 residues.

The chain joins TRBV10-3 to TRBJ1-1, with D perhaps matching TRBD1 (6 bases). V shed 9 bases and J shed 4 bases, with 21 bases lying between them. Germline CDR1 is ENHRY and CDR2 is SYGVKD. This CDR3 contains 15 residues. The CDR3 DNA reads TGTGCCATAAACAGGGACGGAACGGCAGCCACTGAAGCTTTCTTT. Its translation: CAINRDGTAATEAFF.

The chain uses TRBV9 and TRBJ2-3; 9 nucleotides match TRBD2. J was trimmed by 1 base and V by 3 bases; bases with no gene match: 3. The CDR3 has 15 amino acids. The germline gives CDR1 SGDLS, CDR2 YYNGEE. CDR3 DNA sequence: TGTGCCAGCAGCGGACTAGCGGCTCGCACAGATACGCAGTATTTT. Translation gives CASSGLAARTDTQYF. Full variable domain (missing parts from reference TRBV9 and TRBJ2-3): DSGVTQTPKHLITATGQRVTLRCSPRSGDLSVYWYQQSLDQGLQFLIQYYNGEERAKGNILERFSAQQFPDLHSELNLSSLELGDSALYFCASSGLAARTDTQYFGPGTRLTVL.

The rearrangement links TRBV5-1 to TRBJ2-5; 8 bases agree with TRBD1. Germline V gives CDR1 SGHRS, CDR2 YFSETQ. V trimming: 0 bases; J trimming: 5 bases; junction bases outside the gene matches: 3. The CDR3 has 14 amino acids. CDR3 loop: CASSLGTGRETQYF. In DNA form, the CDR3 reads TGCGCCAGCAGCTTGGGGACAGGGAGGGAGACCCAGTACTTC.

This chain connects TRBV5-1 to TRBJ2-5; D gene unclear. CDR3 length: 14 residues. CDR1 and CDR2 (germline): SGHRS, YFSETQ. V lost 2 bases, J lost 5 bases, and 13 bases lay in between. The CDR3 region is CASSFRETRETQYF. The CDR3 bases are TGCGCCAGCAGCTTTCGTGAGACGCGGGAGACCCAGTACTTC.

The rearrangement joins TRBV7-3 to TRBJ1-2; possible D gene TRBD1, 5 bases. CDR1 is SGHTA and CDR2 is FQGTGA in the germline V gene. The V and J ends lost 4 bases and 3 bases respectively, with 15 bases between them. The CDR3 contains 15 residues. The CDR3 reads CASSSSGTDDYGYTF. The CDR3 DNA reads TGTGCCAGCAGCTCATCCGGGACTGATGACTATGGCTACACCTTC.

CDR3 region: CAGGGWTEAFF. CDR3 DNA sequence: TGTGCTGGGGGGGGTTGGACTGAAGCTTTCTTT. This chain links TRBV6-1 with TRBJ1-1; D is perhaps TRBD1 (5 bases). CDR1 is MNHNS and CDR2 is SASEGT in the germline V gene. The CDR3 has 11 amino acids.